This T cell receptor beta chain comes out of a study of blood T cell repertoires in COVID-19. Looking at the study overall: T cells, B-cell-depleted T cells, or PBMCs provided the cDNA or gDNA that served as material.

In its sample, this clone was seen a few times. In the original workflow: Reference gene primer amplification in the assay estimated nucleated cell counts. Profiled with immunoSEQ multiplex PCR; TCRdb holds only in-frame clones, not every one. V, J and clone size were drawn from that table, and D and trimming were deduced from the DNA. The sample has tens of thousands of clones, over 65% seen once; the top ten hold about 3.9%. The Seattle patients, enrolled during active infection, were followed longitudinally. The source material was peripheral blood. The TCR comes from a man in his 70s with COVID-19, enrolled during active disease.

CDR3 in amino acids: CASSGRWGLAGLAGANVLTF. CDR3 nucleotide sequence: TGTGCCAGCAGCGGTAGGTGGGGGCTAGCGGGATTAGCCGGGGCCAACGTCCTGACTTTC. This sequence joins TRBV28 and TRBJ2-6; 9 positions agree with TRBD2. V shed 6 bases, J shed 4 bases, and the junction held 19 bases outside the gene matches. Germline CDR1 is MDHEN and CDR2 is SYDVKM. This CDR3 is 20 amino acids long.